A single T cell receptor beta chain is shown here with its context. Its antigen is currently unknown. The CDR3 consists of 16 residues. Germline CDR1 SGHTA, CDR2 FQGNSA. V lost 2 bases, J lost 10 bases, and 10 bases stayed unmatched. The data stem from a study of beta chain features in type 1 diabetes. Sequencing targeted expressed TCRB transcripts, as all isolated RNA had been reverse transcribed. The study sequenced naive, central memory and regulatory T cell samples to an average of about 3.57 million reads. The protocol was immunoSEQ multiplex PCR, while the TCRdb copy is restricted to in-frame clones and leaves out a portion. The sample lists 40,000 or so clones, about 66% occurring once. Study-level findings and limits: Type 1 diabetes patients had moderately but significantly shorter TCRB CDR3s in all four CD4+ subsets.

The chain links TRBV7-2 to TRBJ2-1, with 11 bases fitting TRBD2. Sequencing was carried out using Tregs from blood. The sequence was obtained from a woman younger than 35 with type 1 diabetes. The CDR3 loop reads CASSLIAGGGTGEQFF. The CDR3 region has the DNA TGTGCCAGCAGCTTAATAGCGGGGGGGGGTACAGGGGAGCAGTTCTTC.